The clone carrying this TCR beta chain was counted a single time. CDR3 length: 13 amino acids. Germline V gene sequence: CDR1 SGHDT, CDR2 YYEEEE. V lost 1 base and J lost 5; bases outside the gene matches: 2. Libraries were prepared by immunoSEQ multiplex PCR; TCRdb keeps only in-frame clonotypes and omits some of them. The data contain approximately 300,000 clones, roughly 85% of them singletons. The sample belongs to a study of cytotoxic CD8 clonotypes in ibrutinib-treated CLL. The chain joins TRBV5-6 to TRBJ2-7; TRBD1 aligns across 8 bases. The receptor's source is a human donor with chronic lymphocytic leukemia. The source material was PBMCs, sampled before ibrutinib treatment. For the CDR3, the DNA is TGTGCCAGCAGCTTGTTACAGGGGGACGAGCAGTACTTC. It specifies CASSLLQGDEQYF.